This T cell receptor (beta chain) stems from a study of OX40 agonist ivuxolimab in advanced cancers. Study in general: Patients enrolled in dose escalation were diagnosed with hepatocellular carcinoma, melanoma, renal cell or head and neck cancer.

Whole-study findings and limits: CD8+ T cells (on average) carried more expanded clones than CD4+ T cells. Blood T cells, both CD4+ and CD8+, expanded clonally by week 6 at 0.1 to 3.0 mg/kg.

With respect to this clone: Its antigen is not known.

Patients had blood sampled at baseline and again on cycle 4 day 1 and cycle 7 day 1. V was pared by 4 bases and J by 2 bases, with 5 bases of the junction left unmatched. Germline V gene sequence: CDR1 SGHRS, CDR2 YFSETQ. This CDR3 contains 15 residues. Profiled with immunoSEQ multiplex PCR; TCRdb holds only in-frame clones, not every one. The sample carries 50,000 to 70,000 clones, about 85% recorded once. The sequenced sample was CD4+ or CD8+ T cells sorted from blood, obtained in a trial of the OX40 agonist ivuxolimab. The chain uses TRBV5-1 and TRBJ1-2, with 10 bases matching TRBD1. This clonotype originated in an adult with an advanced solid tumor such as melanoma, head and neck, liver or kidney cancer. The CDR3 nucleotides read TGCGCCAGCAGCGCCGGACAGGGGGGAAACTATGGCTACACCTTC. The encoded protein is CASSAGQGGNYGYTF.